Each of the 25 T cell receptor beta chains below was sequenced from the same sample in a study of blood T cells in healthy people across ages. For the second PCR, which ran for about 7 to 11 cycles, a sample-barcoded 5' primer and a J-beta primer mix were used. TCRdb itself ran the 5' RACE reads through MiXCR, one entry per CDR3 protein. The table lists around 1,000,000 distinct CDR3 sequences, roughly two fifths of them singletons. The sequenced material came from blood. The receptors were gathered from a man aged 18 to 29 in good health.

The sample holds a few counts of this clonotype. The CDR3 sequence: CSASVGSGNTIYF. In DNA form, the CDR3 reads TGCAGTGCTAGCGTAGGGAGCGGGAACACCATATATTTT. The chain is built from TRBV20-1 and TRBJ1-3; D remains unclear. Germline V gene lookup returns CDR1 DFQATT and CDR2 SNEGSKA (reference sequence). Deletions cut 3 bases from V and 7 bases from J, with 13 bases between. The CDR3 covers 13 residues.

On this clonotype itself: One junction end does not reproduce the germline sequence, and a read error may be involved. This sequence joins TRBV4-3 and TRBJ2-7; D is possibly TRBD1 (5 bases). The CDR3 covers 15 residues. Germline lookup yields CDR1 LGHNA and CDR2 YSLEER. CDR3 in amino acids: CAGSQGASGTYEQYF. CDR3 sequence (DNA): TGCGCCGGCAGCCAAGGCGCCTCAGGGACCTACGAGCAGTACTTC.

V and J are TRBV10-3 and TRBJ2-7, with D perhaps matching TRBD2 (6 bases). CDR1 and CDR2 from the germline V gene are ENHRY and SYGVKD. The CDR3 spans 12 residues. V gave up 7 bases and J gave up 4 bases, with 11 bases separating them. CDR3 bases: TGTGCCATCACCGAGGGAGGATACGAGCAGTACTTC. It yields the protein CAITEGGYEQYF.

V and J are TRBV6-5 and TRBJ2-4; tentatively, D is TRBD1 (5 bases). The J call may not be correct, given that the DNA end is closer to TRBJ2-5. CDR3 length: 14 amino acids. Germline assignment: CDR1 MNHEY and CDR2 SVGAGI. Here the CDR3 reads CASRPTRGRETQYF. The CDR3 DNA is TGTGCCAGCAGGCCGACAAGGGGTCGAGAGACCCAGTACTTC.

This clonotype was recorded many times. V is TRBV7-2 and J is TRBJ1-2, with D tentatively TRBD1 (5 bases). V lost 1 base to trimming and J lost 0 bases, with 9 bases between them. CDR3 size: 15 residues. The V gene's germline CDR1 is SGHTA and CDR2 FQGNSA. The CDR3 loop is CASSLGGRPNYGYTF. The CDR3 nucleotides read TGTGCCAGCAGCTTAGGGGGCCGACCTAACTATGGCTACACCTTC.

The V gene is TRBV7-2, the J gene TRBJ1-1; D uncertain. The CDR3 is made up of 13 amino acids. Germline V CDR1 and CDR2: SGHTA, FQGNSA. V lost 5 bases to trimming and J lost 6 bases, with 13 bases between them. CDR3 bases: TGTGCCAGCAGCGTTACGGTCTTGCCTGAAGCTTTCTTT. Protein: CASSVTVLPEAFF. Looking up the rest from reference TRBV7-2 and TRBJ1-1 gives the full variable domain: GAGVSQSPSNKVTEKGKDVELRCDPISGHTALYWYRQSLGQGLEFLIYFQGNSAPDKSGLPSDRFSAERTGGSVSTLTIQRTQQEDSAVYLCASSVTVLPEAFFGQGTRLTVV.

This clonotype was recorded a few times. The rearrangement links TRBV7-9 to TRBJ2-1; 11 bases map to TRBD1. The CDR3 has 19 residues. Germline assignment: CDR1 SEHNR and CDR2 FQNEAQ (reference sequence). V was pared by 3 bases and J by 0 bases, with 10 bases of the junction left unmatched. In DNA, the CDR3 is TGTGCCAGCAGCTTGGGGACAGGGGGGAAGCTAGGCTCCTACAATGAGCAGTTCTTC. Protein: CASSLGTGGKLGSYNEQFF.

The chain carries TRBV19 and TRBJ2-1; 7 positions agree with TRBD1. The CDR3 extends over 13 amino acids. The V gene end was trimmed by 9 bases and the J gene end by 4 bases; junction bases not matched to a gene: 6. The germline V gene has CDR1 LNHDA and CDR2 SQIVND (reference sequence). In nucleotides, the CDR3 is TGTGCCAGCGGACAGGAACCTTACAATGAGCAGTTCTTC. Encoded protein: CASGQEPYNEQFF.

This clonotype was found a few times. The chain joins TRBV6-2 or TRBV6-3 to TRBJ1-1; possible D gene TRBD1, 5 bases. Germline V gene data show CDR1 as MNHEY and CDR2 as SVGEGT. Trimming shortened V by 5 bases and J by 5 bases, and 18 bases separated the two germline ends. The CDR3 totals 15 residues. Here the CDR3 DNA reads TGTGCCAGCAGTCAAGAACCGGGACGGATGACTGAAGCTTTCTTT. Protein sequence: CASSQEPGRMTEAFF.

The chain combines TRBV7-9 with TRBJ1-2; TRBD1 is a possible D gene (6 bases). The CDR3 has 15 residues. V lost 5 bases and J 6 bases, leaving 19 bases between the germline ends. Germline loops: CDR1 SEHNR, CDR2 FQNEAQ (reference sequence). CDR3 in DNA: TGTGCCAGCAGCCCTCCCTCAGGGACAATAGATGGCTACACCTTC. It is translated as CASSPPSGTIDGYTF.

The chain links TRBV4-2 to TRBJ2-1; D is unclear. The CDR3 has 15 amino acids. The V end was cut by 0 bases, the J end by 4 bases, with 10 bases between. The V gene's germline CDR1 is LGHNA and CDR2 YNFKEQ. CDR3 nucleotide sequence: TGTGCCAGCAGCCAAGATAAGGGCTTGTACAATGAGCAGTTCTTC. Its translation: CASSQDKGLYNEQFF.

This clonotype has just a few counts. V gene TRBV12-3 or TRBV12-4 combines with J gene TRBJ1-5; the D is unclear. Trimming cost V 6 bases and J 4 bases, with 13 bases left between them. CDR3 length: 14 residues. DNA of the CDR3: TGTGCCAGCAGCTGGACTGAAGGAAATCAGCCCCAGCATTTT. It is translated as CASSWTEGNQPQHF.

J is TRBJ2-1 and V is TRBV4-2; 15 nucleotides agree with TRBD2. The germline CDR1 and CDR2 sequences are LGHNA and YNFKEQ. With 5 bases clipped from V and 6 bases from J, the junction kept 5 bases outside the gene matches. The CDR3 consists of 16 residues. The CDR3 DNA follows: TGTGCCAGCAGCAGGCCGGGACTAGCGGGGGGCAATGAGCAGTTCTTC. Protein sequence: CASSRPGLAGGNEQFF.

This clonotype was detected a few times. V gene TRBV7-2 combines with J gene TRBJ2-1, with 12 bases that match TRBD2. Germline V gene data show CDR1 as SGHTA and CDR2 as FQGNSA. The CDR3 has 16 amino acids. The V and J ends lost 4 bases and 6 bases, in that order; junction bases with no gene match: 7. Here the CDR3 reads CASSSASGGAFNEQFF. CDR3 in DNA: TGTGCCAGCAGCTCCGCTAGCGGGGGGGCCTTCAATGAGCAGTTCTTC.

Points on this clonotype: Mismatch with germline at one junction end may stem from a read error. The chain uses TRBV3-1 and TRBJ2-2; TRBD1 is a possible D gene (6 bases). CDR1 and CDR2 from the germline V gene are LGHDT and YNNKEL (reference sequence). This CDR3 region has 14 residues. The CDR3 sequence: CASSHQQGTGEPFF. The CDR3 region has the DNA TGTGCCAGCAGCCATCAACAGGGAACCGGGGAGCCGTTTTTT.

The gene calls are TRBV5-4 and TRBJ1-2, with D possibly matching TRBD1 (5 bases). The CDR3 consists of 13 residues. Germline V gene data show CDR1 as SGHNT and CDR2 as YYREEE (reference sequence). V was trimmed by 2 bases and J by 5 bases, leaving 10 bases between them. This chain's CDR3 is CASSFRDPYGYTF. The CDR3 DNA is TGTGCCAGCAGCTTCCGGGACCCTTATGGCTACACCTTC.

This clonotype appeared a single time. V is TRBV20-1 and J is TRBJ2-5; D tentatively fits TRBD1 or TRBD2 (5 bases each). CDR3 length: 13 residues. V was cut by 6 bases and J by 13 bases, with 24 bases left in between. Germline CDR1 DFQATT, CDR2 SNEGSKA (reference sequence). CDR3 region: CSARDGPYNERYF. In nucleotides, the CDR3 is TGCAGTGCGAGGGACGGACCTTACAATGAGCGGTACTTC.

This clonotype was observed a few times. The rearrangement joins TRBV9 to TRBJ1-1; the D gene is possibly TRBD1 (6 bases). CDR3 size: 17 residues. The ends were cut back, 4 bases at V and 5 bases at J, with 24 bases in the middle. The germline CDR1 and CDR2 sequences are SGDLS and YYNGEE. DNA for the CDR3: TGTGCCAGCAGCAGAGGGAGAGGGACATCTTTTGGTACTGAAGCTTTCTTT. This gives the protein CASSRGRGTSFGTEAFF.

This clonotype was counted between two and nine times. The chain links TRBV6-5 to TRBJ1-4; unclear D gene. Germline V gene lookup returns CDR1 MNHEY and CDR2 SVGAGI. The length of the CDR3 is 15 residues. V lost 3 bases to trimming and J lost 0 bases, with 8 bases between them. In DNA, the CDR3 is TGTGCCAGCAGTTATCGGGGAGCAACTAATGAAAAACTGTTTTTT. This gives the protein CASSYRGATNEKLFF.

V and J are TRBV5-6 and TRBJ2-5; either TRBD1 or TRBD2 may supply D (5 bases each). This CDR3 region has 17 residues. Trimming cost V 1 base and J 0 bases, with 16 bases left between them. The germline V gene encodes CDR1 SGHDT and CDR2 YYEEEE. The CDR3 nucleotides read TGTGCCAGCAGCTTGCGGAGAATAGGGACCTACCAAGAGACCCAGTACTTC. This codes for CASSLRRIGTYQETQYF.

A few counts support this clonotype. The chain carries TRBV20-1 and TRBJ2-2, with TRBD2 as a possible D gene (5 bases). Per the germline V gene, CDR1 is DFQATT and CDR2 is SNEGSKA (reference sequence). The CDR3 extends over 13 amino acids. V was pared by 7 bases and J by 5 bases, with 14 bases between. CDR3 residues: CSVPLRGTGELFF. The CDR3 DNA follows: TGCAGTGTCCCCCTACGAGGGACCGGGGAGCTGTTTTTT.

This sequence joins TRBV9 and TRBJ2-1; D could derive from TRBD1 or TRBD2 (5 bases each). There are 15 residues in the CDR3. Trimming stripped 3 bases from V and 5 bases from J, with 15 bases between. Germline V gene data show CDR1 as SGDLS and CDR2 as YYNGEE. For the CDR3, the DNA is TGTGCCAGCAGCGCTGGGGCTAGCTTTGACAATGAGCAGTTCTTC. This gives the protein CASSAGASFDNEQFF. Full variable domain (remainder filled in from reference TRBV9 and TRBJ2-1): DSGVTQTPKHLITATGQRVTLRCSPRSGDLSVYWYQQSLDQGLQFLIQYYNGEERAKGNILERFSAQQFPDLHSELNLSSLELGDSALYFCASSAGASFDNEQFFGPGTRLTVL.

The J gene is TRBJ2-7, the V gene TRBV10-3, with 9 bases lining up with TRBD2. V lost 2 bases to trimming and J lost 3 bases; unmatched junction nucleotides: 5. CDR1 is ENHRY and CDR2 is SYGVKD in the germline V gene. CDR3 length: 15 amino acids. For the CDR3, the DNA is TGTGCCATCAGTGAGAGGCTGACTAGCGGCTACGAGCAGTACTTC. This encodes CAISERLTSGYEQYF.

V usage is TRBV4-3 and J usage is TRBJ2-5; 7 nucleotides line up with TRBD1. V lost 2 bases and J lost 5; bases outside the gene matches: 8. The germline gives CDR1 LGHNA, CDR2 YSLEER. This CDR3 has 15 amino acids. The CDR3 loop is CASSQLVGGWETQYF. Here the CDR3 DNA reads TGCGCCAGCAGCCAACTCGTAGGGGGCTGGGAGACCCAGTACTTC.

As to this clonotype: This may arise from a read error, as a much more abundant clone is one base away. This chain links TRBV10-3 with TRBJ2-7, with D perhaps matching TRBD1 (6 bases). Germline loops: CDR1 ENHRY, CDR2 SYGVKD. The CDR3 totals 12 residues. V was shortened by 7 bases and J by 7 bases, with 14 bases between the two germline ends. DNA for the CDR3: TGTGCCATCAAGAAAACAGGGTCTGAGCAGTACTTC. This gives the protein CAIKKTGSEQYF.